The TCR beta chain under discussion was sequenced for a study of CD8+ T cells in alopecia areata. Study-wide results and caveats: Clonality in the scalp and expanded CD8+ clones ranked among the top 100 were significantly decreased by tofacitinib.

Sample treatment: oral pan-JAK inhibitor, 5-10 mg twice daily. The J segment lost 9 bases and the V segment lost 4 bases, leaving 8 bases of the junction unmatched. The germline gives CDR1 MGHDK, CDR2 SYGVNS. The CDR3 is made up of 13 amino acids. Note on this clone: Its target is not known.

RNA was isolated and reverse transcribed to cDNA, the sequencing template. Profiling relied on immunoSEQ multiplex PCR, and the TCRdb table lists in-frame clones only, not all of them. The repertoire consists of 200,000 to 250,000 clones, with more than 45% occurring once and the leading ten covering approximately 1.4%. The material sequenced was CD4+ T cells sorted from blood, taken at week 4, from a patient treated with tofacitinib. This TCR was recovered from a human donor with alopecia areata. The V and J genes are TRBV25-1 and TRBJ1-1; TRBD1 matches at 7 bases. The CDR3 bases are TGTGCCAGCAGTGGTATAGGAGGGGGCAAAGCTTTCTTT. Its translation is CASSGIGGGKAFF.